Listed below are T cell receptor beta chains from one sample, sequenced in a study of CD4+ T cells in melanoma. Clones were read by immunoSEQ multiplex PCR, and TCRdb kept only the in-frame ones, dropping some. The sample carries about 50,000 clones, approximately 89% recorded once. What was sequenced was peripheral blood. These receptors were taken from a human donor with melanoma. Each CDR3 is given with its conserved first and last residue. A D gene is named only where the DNA matches it firmly. Rows give clone size only sometimes, using once, few, many, or a class for an expanded clone.

size	V	J	D	DNA	CDR3
.	TRBV5-1	TRBJ2-3	TRBD2	TGCGCCAGCAGCCCGACCTTAGCGGGGGGGCAGACAGATACGCAGTATTTT	CASSPTLAGGQTDTQYF
.	TRBV7-9	TRBJ2-5	.	TGTGCCAGCAGCTCGATCCTCCGGCAAGAGACCCAGTACTTC	CASSSILRQETQYF
.	TRBV2	TRBJ2-3	.	TGTGCCAGCAGTGAAGGTCTAACAGGGCGAGGCACAGATACGCAGTATTTT	CASSEGLTGRGTDTQYF
.	TRBV7-2	TRBJ1-6	TRBD1	TGTGCCAGCAGCCCACGGGGACAGGATAATTCACCCCTCCACTTT	CASSPRGQDNSPLHF
.	TRBV29-1	TRBJ1-4	TRBD1	TGCAGCGCGAGGGACAGGGCGGATGAAAAACTGTTTTTT	CSARDRADEKLFF
.	TRBV30	TRBJ2-2	.	TGTGCCTGGAGGGGGCAGGGCACCGGGGAGCTGTTTTTT	CAWRGQGTGELFF
.	TRBV6-6	TRBJ1-5	TRBD1	TGTGCCAGCAGACCCGGACAGGGGGCCCAGCCCCAGCATTTT	CASRPGQGAQPQHF
medium-sized	TRBV6-5	TRBJ2-7	.	TGTGCCAGCAGTTACACGGTGGGAACGGGCGAGCAGTACTTC	CASSYTVGTGEQYF
.	TRBV7-9	TRBJ1-6	.	TGTGCCAGCAGCTGGGACCCGACAAGTTCACCCCTCCACTTT	CASSWDPTSSPLHF
.	TRBV5-4	TRBJ1-1	.	TGTGCCAGCAGCGAGGAGTATCCCCTGGGGAACACTGAAGCTTTCTTT	CASSEEYPLGNTEAFF
.	TRBV28	TRBJ2-1	.	TGTGCCAGCAGTTTAGGGATGGCTCTCAATGAGCAGTTCTTC	CASSLGMALNEQFF
.	TRBV15	TRBJ1-3	.	TGTGCCACCAGCAGGAATACCGGAAACACCATATATTTT	CATSRNTGNTIYF
.	TRBV30	TRBJ2-7	.	TGTGCCTGGAGTGTGGCCTACGAGCAGTACTTC	CAWSVAYEQYF
.	TRBV13	TRBJ1-1	.	TGTGCCAGCAGCTTAGTACGATTGAACACTGAAGCTTTCTTT	CASSLVRLNTEAFF
.	TRBV27	TRBJ2-3	.	TGTGCCAGCAGTTTATCGATCATCGGTTACACAGATACGCAGTATTTT	CASSLSIIGYTDTQYF
once	TRBV7-2	TRBJ1-5	.	TGTGCCAGCAGCCCTACCCCCGGACGAGGACAGCCCCAGCATTTT	CASSPTPGRGQPQHF
.	TRBV5-1	TRBJ2-7	.	TGCGCCAGCAGCCCCCGGGAAACGGGGGAGCAGTACTTC	CASSPRETGEQYF
.	TRBV5-1	TRBJ1-4	TRBD1	TGCGCCAGCAGCAAGGGACAGGGATTTGAAAAACTGTTTTTT	CASSKGQGFEKLFF
once	TRBV19	TRBJ2-5	.	TGTGCCAGTAGCCGGGCGATAAAAGAGACCCAGTACTTC	CASSRAIKETQYF
.	TRBV28	TRBJ2-2	.	TGTGCCAGCAGCTCAGGACTGGTGTGGACCGGGGAGCTGTTTTTT	CASSSGLVWTGELFF
.	TRBV7-2	TRBJ1-4	.	TGTGCCAGCAGCTTACTTGGGGCCGGGGAAAAACTGTTTTTT	CASSLLGAGEKLFF
.	TRBV7-8	TRBJ1-6	.	TGTGCCAGCACCGATGGATCCTCGGACAGCCGTTATAATTCACCCCTCCACTTT	CASTDGSSDSRYNSPLHF